The entry that follows covers one T cell receptor beta chain sequence. The data belong to a study of CD8+CD57+ T cells in acquired aplastic anemia. Study summary: Across the sorted CD4+ and CD8+ cells, DNA amounts averaged about 3.2 ug.

The V gene lost 9 bases and the J gene lost 1 base, with 17 bases spanning the gap. The CDR3 spans 15 residues. CDR1 and CDR2 (germline): SNHLY, FYNNEI. Profiles of TCR beta VDJ and CDR3 were generated from a genomic DNA template. TCRdb passed the reads through MiXCR, listing each CDR3 protein once. This table holds approximately 260,000 distinct CDR3 sequences, roughly 80% found once. An expansion of CD8+CD57+ cells by flow cytometry had been shown in patients chosen for sequencing. The patients all had a severe acquired aplastic anemia diagnosis. Patients were treatment-naive when blood was sampled. This rearrangement joins TRBV2 to TRBJ2-3, with D possibly matching TRBD2 (7 bases). This clonotype was obtained from a human donor with aplastic anemia. Sequenced sample: sorted CD4+, CD8+, or CD8+CD57+ T cells (not recorded which) from PBMCs. The CDR3 sequence: CASASGDTGTDTQYF. The CDR3 DNA reads as TGTGCCAGTGCCAGCGGGGACACGGGCACAGATACGCAGTATTTT.